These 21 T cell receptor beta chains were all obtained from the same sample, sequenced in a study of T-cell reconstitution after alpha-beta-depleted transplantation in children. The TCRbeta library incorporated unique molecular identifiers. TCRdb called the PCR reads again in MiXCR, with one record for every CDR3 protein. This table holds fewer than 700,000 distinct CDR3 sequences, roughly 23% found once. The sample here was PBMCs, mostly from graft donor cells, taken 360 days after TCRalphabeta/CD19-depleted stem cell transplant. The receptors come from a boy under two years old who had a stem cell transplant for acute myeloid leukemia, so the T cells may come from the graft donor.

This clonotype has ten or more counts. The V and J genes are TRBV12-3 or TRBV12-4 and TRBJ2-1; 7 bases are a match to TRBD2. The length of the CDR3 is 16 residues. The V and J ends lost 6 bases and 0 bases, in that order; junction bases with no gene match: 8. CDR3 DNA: TGTGCCAGCAGCGTAGCGGGTGCCCACTCCTACAATGAGCAGTTCTTC. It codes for CASSVAGAHSYNEQFF.

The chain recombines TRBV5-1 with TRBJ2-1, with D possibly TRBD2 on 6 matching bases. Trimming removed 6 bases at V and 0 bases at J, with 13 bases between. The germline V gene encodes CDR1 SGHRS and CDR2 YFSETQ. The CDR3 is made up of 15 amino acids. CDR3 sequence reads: CASMEGTDSYNEQFF. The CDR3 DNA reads TGCGCCAGCATGGAGGGTACCGACTCCTACAATGAGCAGTTCTTC.

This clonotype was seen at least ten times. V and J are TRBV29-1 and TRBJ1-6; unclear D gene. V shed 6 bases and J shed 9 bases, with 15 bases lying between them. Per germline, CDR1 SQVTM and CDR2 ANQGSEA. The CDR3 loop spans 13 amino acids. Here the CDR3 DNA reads TGCAGCGTGCGGGTCAGAGGGAGTTCACCCCTCCACTTT. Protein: CSVRVRGSSPLHF.

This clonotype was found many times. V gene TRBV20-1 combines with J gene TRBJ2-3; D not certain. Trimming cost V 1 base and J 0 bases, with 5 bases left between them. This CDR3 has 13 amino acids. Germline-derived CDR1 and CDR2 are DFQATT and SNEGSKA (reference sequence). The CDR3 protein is CSARGHSTDTQYF. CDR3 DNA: TGCAGTGCTAGAGGGCACAGCACAGATACGCAGTATTTT.

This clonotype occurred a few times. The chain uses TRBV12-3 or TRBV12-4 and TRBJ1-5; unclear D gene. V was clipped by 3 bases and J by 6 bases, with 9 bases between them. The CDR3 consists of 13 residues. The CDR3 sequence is CASSFGDRQPQHF. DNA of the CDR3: TGTGCCAGCAGTTTTGGTGACCGTCAGCCCCAGCATTTT.

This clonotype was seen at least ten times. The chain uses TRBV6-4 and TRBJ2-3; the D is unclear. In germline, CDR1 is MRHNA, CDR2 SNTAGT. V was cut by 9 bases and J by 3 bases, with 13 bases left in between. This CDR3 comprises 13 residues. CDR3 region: CARVHLGTDTQYF. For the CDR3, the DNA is TGTGCCAGGGTCCACTTAGGGACAGATACGCAGTATTTT.

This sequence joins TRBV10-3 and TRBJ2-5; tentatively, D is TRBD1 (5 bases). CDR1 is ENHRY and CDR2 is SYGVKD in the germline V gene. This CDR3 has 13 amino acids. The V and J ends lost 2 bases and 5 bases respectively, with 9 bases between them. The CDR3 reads CAISEKGRETQYF. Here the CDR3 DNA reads TGTGCCATCAGTGAGAAGGGGCGGGAGACCCAGTACTTC.

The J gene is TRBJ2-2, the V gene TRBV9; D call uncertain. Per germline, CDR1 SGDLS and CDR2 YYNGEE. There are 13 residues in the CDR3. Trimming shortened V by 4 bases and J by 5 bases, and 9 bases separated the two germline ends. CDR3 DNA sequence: TGTGCCAGCAGCCAAACCCTTACCGGGGAGCTGTTTTTT. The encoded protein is CASSQTLTGELFF. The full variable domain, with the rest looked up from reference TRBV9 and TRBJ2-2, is DSGVTQTPKHLITATGQRVTLRCSPRSGDLSVYWYQQSLDQGLQFLIQYYNGEERAKGNILERFSAQQFPDLHSELNLSSLELGDSALYFCASSQTLTGELFFGEGSRLTVL.

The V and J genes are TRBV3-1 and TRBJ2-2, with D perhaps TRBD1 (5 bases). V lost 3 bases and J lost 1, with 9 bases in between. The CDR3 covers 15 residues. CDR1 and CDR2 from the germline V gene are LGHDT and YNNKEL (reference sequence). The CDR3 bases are TGTGCCAGCAGCCACTTACAGGAGAACACCGGGGAGCTGTTTTTT. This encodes CASSHLQENTGELFF. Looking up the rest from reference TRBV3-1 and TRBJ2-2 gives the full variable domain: DTAVSQTPKYLVTQMGNDKSIKCEQNLGHDTMYWYKQDSKKFLKIMFSYNNKELIINETVPNRFSPKSPDKAHLNLHINSLELGDSAVYFCASSHLQENTGELFFGEGSRLTVL.

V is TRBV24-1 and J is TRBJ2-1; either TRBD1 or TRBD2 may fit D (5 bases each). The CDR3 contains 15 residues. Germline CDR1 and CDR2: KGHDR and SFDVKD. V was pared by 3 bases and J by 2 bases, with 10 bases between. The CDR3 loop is CATSDVRDPYNEQFF. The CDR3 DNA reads TGTGCCACCAGTGATGTCAGGGACCCCTACAATGAGCAGTTCTTC.

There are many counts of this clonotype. The CDR3 DNA follows: TGCAGTGCTACCTATGCGGGAGGCTACACCTTC. Translated, it gives CSATYAGGYTF. The chain employs TRBV20-1 and TRBJ1-2, with no clear D. Germline CDR1 is DFQATT and CDR2 is SNEGSKA (reference sequence). The CDR3 has 11 amino acids. V was pared by 4 bases and J by 8 bases, with 11 bases between.

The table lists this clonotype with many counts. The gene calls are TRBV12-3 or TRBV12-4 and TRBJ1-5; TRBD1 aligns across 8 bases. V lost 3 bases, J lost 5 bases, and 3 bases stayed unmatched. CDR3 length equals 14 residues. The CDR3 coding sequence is TGTGCCAGCAGTTTGACAGGGGTCTATCAGCCCCAGCATTTT. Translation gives CASSLTGVYQPQHF.

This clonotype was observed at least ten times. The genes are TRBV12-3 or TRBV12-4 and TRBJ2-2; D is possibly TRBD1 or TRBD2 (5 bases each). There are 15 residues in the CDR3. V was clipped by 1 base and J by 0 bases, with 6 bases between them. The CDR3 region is CASSLGGANTGELFF. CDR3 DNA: TGTGCCAGCAGTTTAGGAGGGGCGAACACCGGGGAGCTGTTTTTT.

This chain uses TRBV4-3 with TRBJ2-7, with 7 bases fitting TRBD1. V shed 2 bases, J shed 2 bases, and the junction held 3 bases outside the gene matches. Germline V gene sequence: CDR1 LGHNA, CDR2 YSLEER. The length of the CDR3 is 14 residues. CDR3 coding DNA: TGCGCCAGCAGCCAACGACAGGGTCCCTACGAGCAGTACTTC. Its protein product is CASSQRQGPYEQYF.

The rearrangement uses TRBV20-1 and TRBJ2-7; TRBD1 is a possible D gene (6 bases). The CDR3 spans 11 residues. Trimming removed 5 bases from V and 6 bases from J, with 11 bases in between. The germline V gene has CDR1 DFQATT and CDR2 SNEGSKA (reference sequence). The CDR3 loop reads CSAQGLGEQYF. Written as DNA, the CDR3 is TGCAGTGCTCAGGGGTTGGGCGAGCAGTACTTC.

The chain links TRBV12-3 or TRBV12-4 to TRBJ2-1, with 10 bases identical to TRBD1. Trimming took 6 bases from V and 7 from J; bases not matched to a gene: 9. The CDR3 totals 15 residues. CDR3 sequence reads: CASSSGQGRGNEQFF. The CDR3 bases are TGTGCCAGCAGCTCGGGACAGGGGAGGGGGAATGAGCAGTTCTTC.

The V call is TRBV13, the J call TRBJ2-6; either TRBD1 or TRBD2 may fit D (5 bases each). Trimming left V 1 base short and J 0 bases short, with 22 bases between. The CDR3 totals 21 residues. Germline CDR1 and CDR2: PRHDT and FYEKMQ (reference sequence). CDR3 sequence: CASSLVPTGGASSSGANVLTF. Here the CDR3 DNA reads TGTGCCAGCAGCTTAGTCCCAACAGGAGGAGCTAGTTCCTCTGGGGCCAACGTCCTGACTTTC.

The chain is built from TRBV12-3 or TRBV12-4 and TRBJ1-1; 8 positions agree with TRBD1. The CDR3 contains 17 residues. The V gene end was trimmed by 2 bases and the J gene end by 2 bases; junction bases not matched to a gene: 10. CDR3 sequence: CASSLYRTGRNNTEAFF. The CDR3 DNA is TGTGCCAGCAGTTTATATAGGACAGGGCGGAATAACACTGAAGCTTTCTTT.

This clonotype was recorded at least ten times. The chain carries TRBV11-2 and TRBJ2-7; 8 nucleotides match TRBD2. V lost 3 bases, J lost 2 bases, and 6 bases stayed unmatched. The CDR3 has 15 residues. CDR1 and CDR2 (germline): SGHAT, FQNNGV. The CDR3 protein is CASSFSSGDTYEQYV. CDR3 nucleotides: TGTGCCAGCAGCTTTAGTAGCGGGGACACCTACGAGCAGTACGTC.

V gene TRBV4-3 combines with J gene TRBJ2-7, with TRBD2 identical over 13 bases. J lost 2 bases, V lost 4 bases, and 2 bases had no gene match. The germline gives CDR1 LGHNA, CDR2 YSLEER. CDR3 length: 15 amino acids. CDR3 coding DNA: TGCGCCAGCAGCCCGACTAGCGGGGGGCCCTACGAGCAGTACTTC. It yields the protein CASSPTSGGPYEQYF.

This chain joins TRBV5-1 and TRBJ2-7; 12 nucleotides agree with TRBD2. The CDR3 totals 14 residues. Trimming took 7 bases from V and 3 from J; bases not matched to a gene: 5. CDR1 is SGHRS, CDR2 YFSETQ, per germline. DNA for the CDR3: TGCGCCAGCCGGACTAGCGGGGAAAACTACGAGCAGTACGTC. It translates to CASRTSGENYEQYV.